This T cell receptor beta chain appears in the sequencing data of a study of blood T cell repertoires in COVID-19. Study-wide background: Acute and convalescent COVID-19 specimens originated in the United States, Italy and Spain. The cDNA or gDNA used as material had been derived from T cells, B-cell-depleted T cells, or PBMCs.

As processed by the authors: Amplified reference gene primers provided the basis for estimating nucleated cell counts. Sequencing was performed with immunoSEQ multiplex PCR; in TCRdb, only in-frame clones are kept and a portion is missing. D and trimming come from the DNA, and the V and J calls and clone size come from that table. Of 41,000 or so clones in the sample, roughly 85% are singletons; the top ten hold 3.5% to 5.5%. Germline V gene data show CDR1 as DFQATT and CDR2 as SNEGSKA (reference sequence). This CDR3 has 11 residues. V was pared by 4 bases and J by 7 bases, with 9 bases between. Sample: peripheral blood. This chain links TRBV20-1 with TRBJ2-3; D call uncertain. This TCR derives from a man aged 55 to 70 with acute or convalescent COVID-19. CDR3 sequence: CSAKERNTQYF. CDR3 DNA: TGCAGTGCTAAAGAGAGGAATACGCAGTATTTT.